This TCR beta chain was identified in a study of T cells after posttransplantation cyclophosphamide. Study-wide results and caveats: TRB overlap between skin or GI tissue T cells and blood was limited. After PTCy, TRB diversity resembled that of CNI/methotrexate controls. Donor-recipient repertoire similarity was low at 1-2 months, rising over year one.

This CDR3 region has 13 residues. The germline gives CDR1 MNHEY, CDR2 SMNVEV (reference sequence). V lost 1 base to trimming and J lost 5 bases, with 8 bases between them. A marrow graft followed busulfan-fludarabine conditioning, with cyclophosphamide on days +3 and +4. Assay used: immunoSEQ multiplex PCR; TCRdb lists only in-frame clones, some missing. This sample carries fewer than 8,500 clones, just under 85% of them seen once, and the ten largest clones take 27%. Comment on this clone: Its antigen remains unidentified.

This TCR derives from a female patient aged 45-65 years who received an allogeneic stem cell transplant from a related donor, was CMV-positive, and had no GVHD. Some T cells may be graft donor cells. This rearrangement joins TRBV27 to TRBJ1-1; perhaps TRBD1 as D (5 bases). The source was CD8+ T cells sorted from PBMCs, collected around 1,500 days after allogeneic stem cell transplant with posttransplant cyclophosphamide. The CDR3 DNA is TGTGCCAGCAGTTTATTGGGGGGGACTGAAGCTTTCTTT. This sequence encodes CASSLLGGTEAFF.